This T cell receptor (beta chain) emerged from a study of siplizumab effects on memory and regulatory T cells. The CDR3 totals 15 residues. Germline V CDR1 and CDR2: SQVTM, ANQGSEA. Trimming shortened V by 0 bases and J by 6 bases, and 14 bases separated the two germline ends. Clones were sequenced by immunoSEQ multiplex PCR, and TCRdb holds only the in-frame ones, with some missing. The sample carries tens of thousands of clones, 70% to 90% recorded once. Sequencing input: memory CD4+ T cells sorted from blood. The sequence came from a human donor in good health. The rearrangement links TRBV29-1 to TRBJ2-2; D is undetermined. In DNA form, the CDR3 reads TGCAGCGTTGAAGACGTCCGCAGTGGTGCCGGGGAGCTGTTTTTT. This translates into CSVEDVRSGAGELFF.